This T cell receptor beta chain appears in the sequencing data of a study of cytomegalovirus exposure and HLA in healthy donors. Sequencing was performed with immunoSEQ multiplex PCR; in TCRdb, only in-frame clones are kept and a portion is missing. The sample lists 200,000 or so clones; around 78% were seen once. CDR3 size: 13 residues. V lost 3 bases and J lost 7, with 14 bases in between. Germline V CDR1 and CDR2: SGHRS, YFSETQ. The source is a woman aged 18-35 years in good health and CMV-seronegative. Specimen: PBMCs. This chain uses TRBV5-1 with TRBJ2-7; D gene unclear. The DNA of the CDR3 is TGCGCCAGCAGCTGGCGTCCTATCTTGGAGCAGTACTTC. This sequence encodes CASSWRPILEQYF.